The 9 T cell receptor beta chains below come from one sample, sequenced in a study of T cells expressing NK-cell markers (TCRdb year 2020). The library was built by means of 5' RACE. TCRdb records Illumina HiSeq 2000 as the sequencer. TCRdb reprocessed the reads into one record per CDR3 protein sequence, lacking DNA. The sample table includes hundreds of thousands of distinct CDR3 sequences. Approximately 3.6% of the sample is taken by the ten largest. Sequencing was performed on blood T cells: a sorted CD56 or NKG2C T cell subset, CD4+ or CD8+ T cells, or bulk PBMC T cells (not recorded which). These receptors were collected from a man aged 18 to 29 in good health. Donor details come from another sample of the same person, matched by shared clones.

The chain combines TRBV7-9 with TRBJ2-1; TCRdb reports TRBD1, a call that lacks DNA to check it against. CDR1 and CDR2 (germline): SEHNR, FQNEAQ (reference sequence). The CDR3 is made up of 15 amino acids. Here the CDR3 reads CASSLKWTGDNEQFF. The complete variable domain, with remaining parts taken from reference TRBV7-9 and TRBJ2-1, reads DTGVSQNPRHKITKRGQNVTFRCDPISEHNRLYWYRQTLGQGPEFLTYFQNEAQLEKSRLLSDRFSAERPKGSFSTLEIQRTEQGDSAMYLCASSLKWTGDNEQFFGPGTRLTVL.

V is TRBV10-3 and J is TRBJ1-5; the D call of TRBD1 rests on TCRdb alone, since no DNA is present to check it. This CDR3 spans 17 amino acids. Per the germline V gene, CDR1 is ENHRY and CDR2 is SYGVKD. CDR3 loop: CAISDSPGRGSNQPQHF.

The genes are TRBV14 and TRBJ2-1; the TCRdb D gene call, TRBD2, has no DNA to confirm it. This CDR3 has 15 amino acids. Germline CDR1 and CDR2: SGHDN and FVKESK. The chain's CDR3 is CASSQDSGVYNEQFF.

The V and J genes are TRBV5-1 and TRBJ1-4; TCRdb's D call of TRBD1 is untestable without DNA. Germline V gives CDR1 SGHRS, CDR2 YFSETQ. The CDR3 consists of 15 residues. The CDR3 region is CASRRDRAIGEKLFF.

The rearrangement links TRBV12-3 or TRBV12-4 to TRBJ2-1; there is no DNA to check the TCRdb D call of TRBD1. This CDR3 is built from 14 residues. The CDR3 region is CASSWGDSYNEQFF.

The J gene is TRBJ2-1, the V gene TRBV12-3 or TRBV12-4. The length of the CDR3 is 16 residues. The chain's CDR3 is CASSFSTPNSYNEQFF.

The genes are TRBV21-1 and TRBJ2-1; the D call from TCRdb, TRBD2, cannot be confirmed without DNA. TRBV21-1 is tagged as a pseudogene. The CDR3 spans 15 residues. The CDR3 spells CASSKGAGAVNEQFF.

The chain recombines TRBV12-3 or TRBV12-4 with TRBJ2-7; TCRdb designates TRBD2, a call that cannot be tested without DNA. The CDR3 runs to 17 residues. This chain's CDR3 is CASSSAERGLAYYEQYF.

The rearrangement joins TRBV5-1 to TRBJ1-2; the TCRdb D gene call, TRBD1, has no DNA to confirm it. The CDR3 consists of 14 residues. In germline, CDR1 is SGHRS, CDR2 YFSETQ. The CDR3 is CASSLKTGHYGYTF.